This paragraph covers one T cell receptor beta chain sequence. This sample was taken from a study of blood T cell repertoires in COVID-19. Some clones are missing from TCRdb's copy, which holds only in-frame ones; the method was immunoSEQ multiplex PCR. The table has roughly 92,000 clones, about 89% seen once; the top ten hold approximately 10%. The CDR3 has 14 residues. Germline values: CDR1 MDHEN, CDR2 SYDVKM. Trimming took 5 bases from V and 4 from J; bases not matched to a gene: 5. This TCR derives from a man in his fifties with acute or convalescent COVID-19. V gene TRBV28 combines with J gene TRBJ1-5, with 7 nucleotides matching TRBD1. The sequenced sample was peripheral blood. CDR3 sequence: CASSQGTVNQPQHF. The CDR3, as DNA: TGTGCCAGCAGTCAAGGGACAGTGAATCAGCCCCAGCATTTT. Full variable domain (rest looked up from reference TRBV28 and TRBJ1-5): DVKVTQSSRYLVKRTGEKVFLECVQDMDHENMFWYRQDPGLGLRLIYFSYDVKMKEKGDIPEGYSVSREKKERFSLILESASTNQTSMYLCASSQGTVNQPQHFGDGTRLSIL.